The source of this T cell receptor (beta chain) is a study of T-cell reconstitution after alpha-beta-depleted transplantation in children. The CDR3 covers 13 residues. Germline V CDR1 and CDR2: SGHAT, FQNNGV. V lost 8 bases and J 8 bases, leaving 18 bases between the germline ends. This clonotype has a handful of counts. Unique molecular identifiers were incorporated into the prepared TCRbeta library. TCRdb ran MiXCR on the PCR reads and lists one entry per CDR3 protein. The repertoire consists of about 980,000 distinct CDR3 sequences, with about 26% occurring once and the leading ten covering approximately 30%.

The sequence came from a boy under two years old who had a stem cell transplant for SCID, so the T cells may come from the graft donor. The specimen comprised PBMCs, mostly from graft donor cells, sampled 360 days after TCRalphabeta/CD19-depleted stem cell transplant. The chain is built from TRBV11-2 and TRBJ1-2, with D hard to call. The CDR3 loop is CASGQGSPSGYTF. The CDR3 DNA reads TGTGCCAGCGGTCAAGGAAGTCCCTCGGGCTACACCTTC.